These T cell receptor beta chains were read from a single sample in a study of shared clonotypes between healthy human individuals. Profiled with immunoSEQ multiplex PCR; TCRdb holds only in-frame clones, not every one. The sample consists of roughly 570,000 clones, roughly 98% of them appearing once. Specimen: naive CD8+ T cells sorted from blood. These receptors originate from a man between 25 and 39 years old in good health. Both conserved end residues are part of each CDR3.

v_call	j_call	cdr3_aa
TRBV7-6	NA	CASSYRDTSYEQYF
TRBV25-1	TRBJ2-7	CASSDAGSRDYEQYF
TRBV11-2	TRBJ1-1	CASSLGDNTEAFF
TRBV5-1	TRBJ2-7	CASSHDRDINEQYF
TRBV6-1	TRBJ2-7	CASSDIRPAPNSGTYEQYF
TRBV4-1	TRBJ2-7	CASSQGWGTLGQEQYF
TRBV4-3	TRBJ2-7	CASSQDWTNPTYEQYF
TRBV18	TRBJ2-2	CASSPGGYTGELFF
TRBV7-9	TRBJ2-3	CASSPRQGPSDTQYF
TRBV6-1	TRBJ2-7	CASSELRVSTYEQYF
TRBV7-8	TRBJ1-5	CASSFPGGGLDQPQHF
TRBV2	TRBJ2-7	CASSGHRDQLRRYEQYF
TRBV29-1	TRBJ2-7	CSAEADSYEQYF
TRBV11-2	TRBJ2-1	CASSVYSGTGRYNEQFF
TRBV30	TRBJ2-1	CAWSVLSPGGDEQFF
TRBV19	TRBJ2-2	CASNTILGTGELFF
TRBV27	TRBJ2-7	CASSSGVTYEQYF
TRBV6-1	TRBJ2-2	CASGRAGELFF
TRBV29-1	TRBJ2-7	CSVESSLTGIDYEQYF
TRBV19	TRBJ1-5	CASNPDQGSSQPQHF
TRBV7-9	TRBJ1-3	CASRGGLTDSGNTIYF
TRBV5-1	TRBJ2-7	CASSFGQTYEQYF
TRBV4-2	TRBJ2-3	CASSQASVDTQYF
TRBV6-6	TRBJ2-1	CASSLRITSVVDEQFF
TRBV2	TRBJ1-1	CASIEGKYEAFF
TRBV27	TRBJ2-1	CASYLNVGDEQFF
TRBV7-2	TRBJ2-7	CASSFMLAGGYEQYF
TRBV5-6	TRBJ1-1	CASSPGVGTEAFF
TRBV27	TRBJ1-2	CASSWSGGDKDYGYTF
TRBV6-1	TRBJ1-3	CASRPTTGGRDTIYF
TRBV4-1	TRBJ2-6	CASSLWWIQSSGANVLTF
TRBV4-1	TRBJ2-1	CASSHLAGVNEQFF
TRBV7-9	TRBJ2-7	CASTRSGSSYEQYF
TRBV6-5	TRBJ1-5	CASMPGQGNQPQHF
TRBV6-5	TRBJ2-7	CASGPSTNEQYF
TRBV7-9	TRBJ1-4	CASSFPGEYNEKLFF
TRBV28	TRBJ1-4	CASSSPGQVPRLFF
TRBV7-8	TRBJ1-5	CASSSVEQGGQPQHF
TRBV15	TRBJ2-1	CATSRVGEGRNEQFF
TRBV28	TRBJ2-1	CASSFNGGDDDRDEQFF
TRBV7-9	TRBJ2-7	CASSPREFYEQYF
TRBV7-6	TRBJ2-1	CASSVATYNEQFF
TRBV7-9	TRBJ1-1	CAPAYGEEAFF
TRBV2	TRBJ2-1	CASSVGAMGGLYEQFF
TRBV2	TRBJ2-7	CASIGKDYEQYF
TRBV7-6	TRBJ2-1	CASSPFGPSSYNEQFF
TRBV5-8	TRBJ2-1	CASSPTLAGPYNEQFF
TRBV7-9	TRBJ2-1	CASSGREGGHNEQFF
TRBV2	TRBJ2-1	CASSGGLAGSSYNEQFF